These 31 T cell receptor beta chains were all obtained from the same sample, sequenced in a study of tumor and adjacent non-tumor tissue in lung cancer. RNA was extracted from bulk tissue without any cell sorting. More than 3 cm separated this lung sample from the edge of the tumor. The library came from three nested PCR rounds adapted from ARM-PCR protocols. TCRdb itself ran the multiplex PCR reads through MiXCR, one entry per CDR3 protein. The sample holds 81,000 or so distinct CDR3 sequences, roughly 80% seen once. The sequenced sample consisted of distant non-tumor lung tissue. The receptors come from a man between 60 and 75 years old with non-small cell lung cancer.

As concerns this clonotype: An end of the junction differs from the germline gene, which may be a read error. The rearrangement joins TRBV11-3 to TRBJ1-6; D is uncertain. This CDR3 has 12 residues. Germline CDR1 SGHNT, CDR2 YENEEA. The CDR3 reads CANSNGYLPLHF. As DNA, the CDR3 is TGTGCCAACAGCAACGGTTATCTACCCCTCCACTTT.

The genes are TRBV6-6 and TRBJ2-2; D remains unclear. Trimming left V 4 bases short and J 0 bases short, with 3 bases between. CDR3 length equals 13 residues. Per the germline V gene, CDR1 is MNHNY and CDR2 is SVGAGI (reference sequence). This CDR3 is CASSSSNTGELFF. The CDR3 DNA is TGTGCCAGCAGTTCCTCGAACACCGGGGAGCTGTTTTTT.

On this clonotype: The junction shows a germline mismatch at one end, possibly a read error. The chain uses TRBV11-2 and TRBJ2-6, with TRBD1 as a possible D gene (5 bases). CDR3 length equals 14 residues. CDR1 is SGHAT, CDR2 FQNNGV, per germline. The CDR3 spells CDSSPISGANFLTF. The CDR3 DNA reads TGTGACAGCAGTCCTATCTCTGGGGCAAACTTCCTGACTTTC.

The V call is TRBV5-5, the J call TRBJ2-3, with D possibly TRBD1 on 5 matching bases. The V gene's germline CDR1 is SGHKS and CDR2 YYEKEE (reference sequence). The CDR3 totals 16 residues. The CDR3 loop reads CISSLIPDTKGDTQYF. CDR3 bases: TGTATCAGCAGCTTGATACCGGACACTAAGGGAGATACGCAGTATTTT. The variable domain in full, completed from reference TRBV5-5 and TRBJ2-3, reads DAGVTQSPTHLIKTRGQQVTLRCSPISGHKSVSWYQQVLGQGPQFIFQYYEKEERGRGNFPDRFSARQFPNYSSELNVNALLLGDSALYLCISSLIPDTKGDTQYFGPGTRLTVL.

Comments on this clonotype: Likely a read error: the CDR3 ends without its conserved phenylalanine or tryptophan. The rearrangement links TRBV5-4 to TRBJ1-1; D is perhaps TRBD1 (6 bases). V lost 5 bases to trimming and J lost 1 base, with 12 bases between them. This CDR3 has 14 amino acids. Looked up from germline, CDR1 is SGHNT and CDR2 is YYREEE (reference sequence). CDR3 in DNA: TGTGCCAGCAGTGCGGGACATCCGAACACTGAAGCTTTCGTT. Residues: CASSAGHPNTEAFV.

This clonotype was counted many times. The rearrangement uses TRBV10-2 and TRBJ1-5; 7 bases agree with TRBD1. Per germline, CDR1 WSHSY and CDR2 SAAADI. Trimming took 6 bases from V and 5 from J; bases not matched to a gene: 10. The CDR3 extends over 15 amino acids. The DNA for the CDR3 is TGCGCCAGCAGCAAACGGACAGGAGGGGATCAGCCCCAGCATTTT. It encodes CASSKRTGGDQPQHF.

A note on this clonotype: This is likely a read error, given that the CDR3 carries no conserved phenylalanine or tryptophan at its end. The genes are TRBV5-4 and TRBJ2-1; TRBD2 agrees at 7 bases. The CDR3 runs 16 residues. In germline, CDR1 is SGHNT, CDR2 YYREEE (reference sequence). CDR3 residues: CACSFLKRDSYNEQFL. DNA of the CDR3: TGTGCCTGCAGCTTCTTAAAGCGGGACTCCTACAATGAGCAGTTCCTC.

For this clonotype: A read error may produce the germline difference seen at one junction end. CDR3 residues: CSAKGTSERLFF. The DNA for the CDR3 is TGCAGTGCTAAGGGTACTAGTGAAAGACTGTTTTTT. The chain employs TRBV20-1 and TRBJ1-4, with unresolved D. Germline assignment: CDR1 DFQATT and CDR2 SNEGSKA (reference sequence). The CDR3 totals 12 residues.

Notes on this clonotype: A much larger clonotype is one base distant, so this may be a read error. The chain is built from TRBV10-3 and TRBJ2-5; D is unclear. Deletions cut 3 bases from V and 7 bases from J, with 12 bases between. Germline assignment: CDR1 ENHRY and CDR2 SYGVKD. The length of the CDR3 is 13 residues. CDR3 coding DNA: TGTGCCATCAGTGACGACGCCCCTGGGACCCAGTACTTC. Protein: CAISDDAPGTQYF.

In its sample, this clonotype was seen many times. This chain uses TRBV4-1 with TRBJ2-7; D assignment may be TRBD1 or TRBD2 (5 bases each). The V gene's germline CDR1 is MGHRA and CDR2 YSYEKL. The V end lost 2 bases, the J end lost 0 bases, and 11 bases lay between the germline ends. The length of the CDR3 is 15 residues. CDR3 amino acids: CASSQPGTNSYEQYF. The CDR3 DNA is TGCGCCAGCAGCCAACCCGGGACGAACTCCTACGAGCAGTACTTC.

Concerning this clonotype itself: Mismatch with germline at one junction end may stem from a read error. This rearrangement joins TRBV11-2 to TRBJ2-2, with a tentative D call TRBD2 (5 bases). CDR1 and CDR2 (germline): SGHAT, FQNNGV. This CDR3 spans 15 amino acids. CDR3 protein: CASSECDRSTGKLFF. The CDR3 coding sequence is TGTGCCAGCAGCGAATGTGACCGAAGCACCGGGAAGCTGTTTTTT.

In the case of this clonotype: At one of its ends the junction is not consistent with the germline gene, which may arise from a read error. The chain combines TRBV11-1 with TRBJ2-7, with 9 bases that match TRBD1. Germline values: CDR1 SGHAT, CDR2 FQDESV (reference sequence). CDR3 length: 13 amino acids. CDR3 nucleotides: TGTGCCAGCAGTGCGGACAGGGGTGGAGAGCAGTATTTC. Protein product: CASSADRGGEQYF.

This clonotype appeared a single time. It is likely a read error, because the conserved phenylalanine at the end of the CDR3 is missing. The V gene is TRBV6-5, the J gene TRBJ2-1, with a weak D call TRBD1 (5 bases). This CDR3 has 17 residues. Germline assignment: CDR1 MNHEY and CDR2 SVGAGI. The CDR3 here is CASNYLYRLSSYNEQFS. The DNA for the CDR3 is TGTGCCAGCAATTACTTGTACAGGCTGAGCTCCTACAATGAGCAGTTCTCC.

This clonotype was detected only a few times. This clone may be a read error of a much larger clone one base away. CDR3 bases: TGTACCAGCAGTTACGTCCTAGAGACCGAAGCTTTCTTT. Encoded protein: CTSSYVLETEAFF. This chain links TRBV6-6 with TRBJ1-1; no firm D call. The CDR3 loop spans 13 amino acids. Germline V gives CDR1 MNHNY, CDR2 SVGAGI (reference sequence).

This clonotype was counted many times. The CDR3 DNA follows: TGCGCCAGCAGACTCAGGGTTGGCACCGGGGAGCTGTTTTTT. Its protein product is CASRLRVGTGELFF. V usage is TRBV4-1 and J usage is TRBJ2-2, with a tentative D call TRBD1 (5 bases). The CDR3 has 14 amino acids. Germline V gene sequence: CDR1 MGHRA, CDR2 YSYEKL. Trimming removed 6 bases from V and 4 bases from J, with 12 bases in between.

With regard to this clonotype: The germline gene is not matched at one end of the junction; a read error may be the cause. This chain connects TRBV20-1 to TRBJ2-7; possibly TRBD2 for D (6 bases). This CDR3 has 12 amino acids. The germline gives CDR1 DFQATT, CDR2 SNEGSKA (reference sequence). Here the CDR3 DNA reads TGCAGTGCTTCCTGGGACTCCCACGAGCAGTACTTC. This translates into CSASWDSHEQYF.

For this clonotype: One junction end does not reproduce the germline sequence, and a read error may be involved. The chain carries TRBV11-2 and TRBJ2-7; no clear D. CDR1 and CDR2 from the germline V gene are SGHAT and FQNNGV. The CDR3 runs to 14 residues. CDR3 loop: CASTLDGSPYEPYF. CDR3 nucleotides: TGTGCCAGCACCTTAGACGGAAGTCCCTACGAGCCGTACTTC.

For this clonotype: The junction and the germline gene differ at one end; a read error may be behind it. V and J are TRBV20-1 and TRBJ2-7; D not certain. CDR1 and CDR2 from the germline V gene are DFQATT and SNEGSKA (reference sequence). CDR3 length: 12 amino acids. The CDR3 spells CSGSAVTYGQYF. The CDR3 DNA reads as TGCAGTGGTAGTGCGGTCACGTACGGGCAGTACTTC.

The genes are TRBV11-2 and TRBJ1-2; D remains unclear. Trimming cost V 11 bases and J 4 bases, with 17 bases left between them. Per germline, CDR1 SGHAT and CDR2 FQNNGV. The CDR3 covers 13 residues. The CDR3 nucleotides read TGTGCCTGCATCTTAGACATGGGCTATGGCTACACCTTC. Its protein product is CACILDMGYGYTF.

With respect to this clonotype: One junction end disagrees with the germline gene, perhaps due to a read error. The rearrangement uses TRBV20-1 and TRBJ1-2; D gene ambiguous. The CDR3 consists of 14 residues. Per germline, CDR1 DFQATT and CDR2 SNEGSKA (reference sequence). CDR3 protein: CSAGDRTGLQGYTF. The CDR3 nucleotides read TGCAGTGCTGGAGATCGGACTGGCCTTCAAGGCTACACCTTC.

To note about this clonotype: A read error may produce the germline difference seen at one junction end. J is TRBJ2-7 and V is TRBV20-1; D is ambiguous. Per the germline V gene, CDR1 is DFQATT and CDR2 is SNEGSKA (reference sequence). The CDR3 is 12 amino acids. The CDR3 nucleotides are TGCAGTGCTAGTGCGGTCATCTACCAGCAATACTTC. Its translation: CSASAVIYQQYF.

On this clonotype itself: At one end, the junction sequence differs from germline, possibly due to a read error. The rearrangement links TRBV11-3 to TRBJ2-2; TRBD2 aligns across 8 bases. Germline V gene data show CDR1 as SGHNT and CDR2 as YENEEA. The CDR3 is made up of 18 amino acids. CDR3 sequence reads: CANSSRGAGEYRAGGLFF. The CDR3 coding sequence is TGTGCCAACAGCTCCCGGGGAGCGGGAGAATACAGAGCCGGGGGGCTGTTTTTT.

J is TRBJ2-1 and V is TRBV20-1, with 7 bases matching TRBD2. Germline values: CDR1 DFQATT, CDR2 SNEGSKA (reference sequence). The CDR3 sequence is 17 residues long. CDR3 region: CSAPSHLTSRSGNEQFF. CDR3 DNA: TGCAGCGCTCCTTCTCACCTGACTAGCAGGAGTGGTAATGAGCAGTTCTTC.

A few counts support this clonotype. Sequence at one end of the junction differs from germline and may be a read error. The genes are TRBV11-2 and TRBJ2-3; tentative D call: TRBD2 (7 bases). The CDR3 is 16 residues long. Germline CDR1 is SGHAT and CDR2 is FQNNGV. The CDR3 loop is CGSRGGAGLSTDTQYF. CDR3 nucleotides: TGTGGCAGCAGGGGAGGGGCGGGACTCAGCACAGATACGCAGTATTTT.

Comment on this clonotype: A much larger clonotype is one base distant, so this may be a read error. The J gene is TRBJ1-1, the V gene TRBV29-1; D uncertain. The CDR3 runs 12 residues. Germline CDR1 reads SQVTM; CDR2 reads ANQGSEA. CDR3: CSASELRTVAFF. CDR3 bases: TGCAGCGCCTCAGAGTTGAGGACTGTAGCTTTCTTT. Supplemented by reference TRBV29-1 and TRBJ1-1, the full variable domain reads SAVISQKPSRDICQRGTSLTIQCQVDSQVTMMFWYRQQPGQSLTLIATANQGSEATYESGFVIDKFPISRPNLTFSTLTVSNMSPEDSSIYLCSASELRTVAFFGQGTRLTVV.

As for this clonotype: Given the absence of the conserved phenylalanine or tryptophan at the CDR3 end, a read error is likely. This chain links TRBV6-1 with TRBJ1-1; D call uncertain. Germline CDR1 and CDR2: MNHNS and SASEGT. V gave up 2 bases and J gave up 2 bases, with 12 bases separating them. This CDR3 has 15 residues. The CDR3 DNA reads as TGTGCCAGCAGTGAATGGGAGGTCAGAAACACTGAAGCTTTCTAT. It encodes CASSEWEVRNTEAFY.

V usage is TRBV29-1 and J usage is TRBJ2-3; possible D gene TRBD2, 5 bases. The CDR3 is made up of 15 amino acids. Trimming left V 5 bases short and J 3 bases short, with 18 bases between. Germline V gene data show CDR1 as SQVTM and CDR2 as ANQGSEA. The CDR3 here is CSVTSSSGRTDTQYF. In DNA, the CDR3 is TGCAGCGTTACGAGTTCGAGCGGCAGAACAGATACGCAGTATTTT.

In the case of this clonotype: An end of the junction differs from the germline gene, which may be a read error. The CDR3 DNA reads TGTGCCAGCAGACCACTTAGGACCCCGGGAAGCGATGGTTACACCTTC. This codes for CASRPLRTPGSDGYTF. This chain uses TRBV12-3 or TRBV12-4 with TRBJ1-2; D not resolved. The CDR3 covers 16 residues.

CDR3 loop: CASSFTREFPGELFF. In DNA form, the CDR3 reads TGTGCCAGCAGCTTTACCAGGGAATTCCCCGGGGAGCTGTTTTTT. The chain carries TRBV11-3 and TRBJ2-2; D perhaps matches TRBD1 (5 bases). V lost 3 bases and J lost 6, with 14 bases in between. The CDR3 extends over 15 amino acids. From germline, CDR1 is SGHNT and CDR2 YENEEA.

As for this clonotype: A read error is possible here, since a much larger clone lies one base away. This sequence joins TRBV4-2 and TRBJ2-1; 12 bases are shared with TRBD2. The CDR3 totals 16 residues. Germline CDR1 and CDR2: LGHNA and YNFKEQ. The CDR3 DNA is TGTGCCAGCAACCAAGATGGAACTAGCGGGGGGATTGAGCAGTTCTTC. This codes for CASNQDGTSGGIEQFF.

As to this clonotype: Being one base from a much bigger clone, this may be a read error. The rearrangement links TRBV7-3 to TRBJ2-1; 11 nucleotides line up with TRBD1. Losses at the gene ends were 5 bases for V and 9 bases for J; bases not matched to a gene: 9. Germline CDR1 SGHTA, CDR2 FQGTGA. The length of the CDR3 is 15 residues. The DNA for the CDR3 is TGTGCCAGCAGCAATCCGGGACAGGGGGGGAGTGAGCAGTTCTTC. It codes for CASSNPGQGGSEQFF.